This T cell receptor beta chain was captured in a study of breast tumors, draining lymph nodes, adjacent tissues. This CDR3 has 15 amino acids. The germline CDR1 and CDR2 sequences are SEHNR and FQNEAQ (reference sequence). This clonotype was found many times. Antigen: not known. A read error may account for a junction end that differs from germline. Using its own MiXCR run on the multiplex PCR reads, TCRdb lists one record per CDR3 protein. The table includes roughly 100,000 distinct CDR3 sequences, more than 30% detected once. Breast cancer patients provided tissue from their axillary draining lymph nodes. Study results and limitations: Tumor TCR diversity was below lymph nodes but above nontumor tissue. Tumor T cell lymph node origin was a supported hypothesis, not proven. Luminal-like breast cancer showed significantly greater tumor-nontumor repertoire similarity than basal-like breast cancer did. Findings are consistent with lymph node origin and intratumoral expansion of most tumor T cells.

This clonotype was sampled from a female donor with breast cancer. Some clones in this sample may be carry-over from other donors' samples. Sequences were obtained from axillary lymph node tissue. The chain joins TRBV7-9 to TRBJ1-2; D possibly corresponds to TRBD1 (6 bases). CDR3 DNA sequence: TGTGCCAGCAGCCCCGGGGGGGCTACTGACTATGGCTACCCCTTC. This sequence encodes CASSPGGATDYGYPF.